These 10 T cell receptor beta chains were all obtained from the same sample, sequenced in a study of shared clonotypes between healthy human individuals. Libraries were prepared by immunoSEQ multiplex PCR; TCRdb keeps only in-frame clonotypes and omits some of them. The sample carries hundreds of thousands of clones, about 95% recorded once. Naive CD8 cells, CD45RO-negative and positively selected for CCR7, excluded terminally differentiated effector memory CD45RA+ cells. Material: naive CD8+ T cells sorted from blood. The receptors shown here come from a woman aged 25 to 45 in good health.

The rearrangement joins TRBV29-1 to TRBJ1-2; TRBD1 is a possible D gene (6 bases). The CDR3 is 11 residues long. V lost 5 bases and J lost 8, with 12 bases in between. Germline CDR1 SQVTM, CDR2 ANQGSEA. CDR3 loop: CSVSGQYGYTF. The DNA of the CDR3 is TGCAGCGTTAGCGGACAGTACGGCTACACCTTC.

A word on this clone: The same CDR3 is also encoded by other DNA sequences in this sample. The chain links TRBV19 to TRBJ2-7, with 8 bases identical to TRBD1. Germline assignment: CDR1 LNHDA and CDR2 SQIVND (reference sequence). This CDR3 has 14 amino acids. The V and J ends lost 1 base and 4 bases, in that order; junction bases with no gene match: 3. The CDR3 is CASSIGTGTYEQYF. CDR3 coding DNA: TGTGCCAGTAGTATAGGGACAGGGACGTACGAGCAGTACTTC. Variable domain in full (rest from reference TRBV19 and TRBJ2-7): DGGITQSPKYLFRKEGQNVTLSCEQNLNHDAMYWYRQDPGQGLRLIYYSQIVNDFQKGDIAEGYSVSREKKESFPLTVTSAQKNPTAFYLCASSIGTGTYEQYFGPGTRLTVT.

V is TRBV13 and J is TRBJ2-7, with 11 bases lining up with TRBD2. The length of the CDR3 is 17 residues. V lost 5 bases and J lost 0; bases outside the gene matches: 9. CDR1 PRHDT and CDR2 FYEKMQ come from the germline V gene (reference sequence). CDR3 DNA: TGTGCCAGCAGCGGTACTAGCGGGAGCGCACCCTCCTACGAGCAGTACTTC. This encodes CASSGTSGSAPSYEQYF.

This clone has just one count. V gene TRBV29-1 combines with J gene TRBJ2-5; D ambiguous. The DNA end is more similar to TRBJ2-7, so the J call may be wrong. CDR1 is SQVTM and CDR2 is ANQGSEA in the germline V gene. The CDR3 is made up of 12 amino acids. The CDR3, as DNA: TGCAGCGCCTGGGTTTCTGGGCACGAGCAGTACTTC. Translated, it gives CSAWVSGHEQYF.

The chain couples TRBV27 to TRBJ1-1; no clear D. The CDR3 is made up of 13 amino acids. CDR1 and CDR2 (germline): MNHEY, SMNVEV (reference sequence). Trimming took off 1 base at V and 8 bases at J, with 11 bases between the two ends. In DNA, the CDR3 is TGTGCCAGCAGTTTATTTTTTCGGGCAGAAGCTTTCTTT. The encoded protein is CASSLFFRAEAFF.

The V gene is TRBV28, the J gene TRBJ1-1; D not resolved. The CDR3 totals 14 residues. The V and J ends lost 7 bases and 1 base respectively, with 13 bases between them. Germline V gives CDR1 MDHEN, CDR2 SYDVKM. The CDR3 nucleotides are TGTGCCAGCAACTACCGCCTACCGAACACTGAAGCTTTCTTT. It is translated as CASNYRLPNTEAFF. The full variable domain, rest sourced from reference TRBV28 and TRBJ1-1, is DVKVTQSSRYLVKRTGEKVFLECVQDMDHENMFWYRQDPGLGLRLIYFSYDVKMKEKGDIPEGYSVSREKKERFSLILESASTNQTSMYLCASNYRLPNTEAFFGQGTRLTVV.

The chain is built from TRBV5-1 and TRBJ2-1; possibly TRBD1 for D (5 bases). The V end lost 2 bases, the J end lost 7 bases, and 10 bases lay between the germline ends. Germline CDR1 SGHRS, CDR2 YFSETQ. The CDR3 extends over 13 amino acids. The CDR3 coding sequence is TGCGCCAGCAGCTTTAGGGGTCCAAATGAGCAGTTCTTC. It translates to CASSFRGPNEQFF.

CDR3 DNA: TGTGCCAGCAGCTTCCAGCGGGGACAGGGGTCCTACGAGCAGTACTTC. It encodes CASSFQRGQGSYEQYF. The chain couples TRBV11-1 to TRBJ2-7; 10 bases are shared with TRBD1. Germline loops: CDR1 SGHAT, CDR2 FQDESV (reference sequence). The trim removed 3 bases at V and 1 base at J, leaving 6 bases unmatched. The CDR3 runs 16 residues.

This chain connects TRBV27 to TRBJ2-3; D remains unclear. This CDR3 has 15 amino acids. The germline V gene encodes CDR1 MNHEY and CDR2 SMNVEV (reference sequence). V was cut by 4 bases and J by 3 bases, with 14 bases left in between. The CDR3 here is CASSSRPYTTDTQYF. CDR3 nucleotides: TGTGCCAGCAGTTCCCGCCCGTACACAACAGATACGCAGTATTTT.

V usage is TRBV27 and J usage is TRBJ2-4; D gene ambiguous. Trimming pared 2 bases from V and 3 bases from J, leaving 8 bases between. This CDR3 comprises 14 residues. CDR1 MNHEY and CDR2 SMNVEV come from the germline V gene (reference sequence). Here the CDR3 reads CASSLALGKNIQYF. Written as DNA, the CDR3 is TGTGCCAGCAGTTTAGCGCTGGGCAAAAACATTCAGTACTTC.